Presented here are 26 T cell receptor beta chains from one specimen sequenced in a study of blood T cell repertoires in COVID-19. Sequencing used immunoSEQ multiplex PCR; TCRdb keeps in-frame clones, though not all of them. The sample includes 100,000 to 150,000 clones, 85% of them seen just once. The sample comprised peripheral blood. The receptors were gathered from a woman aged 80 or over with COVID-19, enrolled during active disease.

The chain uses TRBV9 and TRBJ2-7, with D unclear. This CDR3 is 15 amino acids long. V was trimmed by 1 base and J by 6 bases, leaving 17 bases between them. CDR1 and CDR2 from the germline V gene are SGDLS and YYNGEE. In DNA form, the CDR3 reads TGTGCCAGCAGCGTATTGGGCTTATCACCGGCCGAGCAGTACTTC. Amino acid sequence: CASSVLGLSPAEQYF.

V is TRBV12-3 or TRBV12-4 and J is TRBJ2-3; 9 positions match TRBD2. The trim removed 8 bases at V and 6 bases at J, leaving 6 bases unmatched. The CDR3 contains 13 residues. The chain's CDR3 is CASRGGAGDTQYF. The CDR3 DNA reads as TGTGCCAGCCGCGGGGGGGCAGGGGATACGCAGTATTTT.

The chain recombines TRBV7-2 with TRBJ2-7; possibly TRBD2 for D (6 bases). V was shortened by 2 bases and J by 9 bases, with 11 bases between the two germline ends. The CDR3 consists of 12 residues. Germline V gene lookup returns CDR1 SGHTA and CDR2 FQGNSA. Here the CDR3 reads CASSLMSEGQYF. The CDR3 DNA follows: TGTGCCAGCAGCTTAATGTCGGAGGGGCAGTACTTC.

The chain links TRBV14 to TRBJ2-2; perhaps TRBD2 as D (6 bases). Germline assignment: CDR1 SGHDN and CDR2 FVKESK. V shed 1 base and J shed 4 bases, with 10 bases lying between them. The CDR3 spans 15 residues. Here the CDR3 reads CASSQASGVTGELFF. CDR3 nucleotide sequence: TGTGCCAGCAGCCAAGCATCGGGGGTCACCGGGGAGCTGTTTTTT. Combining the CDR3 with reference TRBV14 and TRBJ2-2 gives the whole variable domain EAGVTQFPSHSVIEKGQTVTLRCDPISGHDNLYWYRRVMGKEIKFLLHFVKESKQDESGMPNNRFLAERTGGTYSTLKVQPAELEDSGVYFCASSQASGVTGELFFGEGSRLTVL.

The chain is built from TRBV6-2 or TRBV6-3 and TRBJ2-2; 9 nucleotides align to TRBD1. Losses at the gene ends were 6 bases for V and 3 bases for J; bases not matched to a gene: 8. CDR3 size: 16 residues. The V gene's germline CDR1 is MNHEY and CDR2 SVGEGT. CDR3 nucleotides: TGTGCCAGCAGCCCCGGACAGGGGAGTGACACCGGGGAGCTGTTTTTT. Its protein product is CASSPGQGSDTGELFF.

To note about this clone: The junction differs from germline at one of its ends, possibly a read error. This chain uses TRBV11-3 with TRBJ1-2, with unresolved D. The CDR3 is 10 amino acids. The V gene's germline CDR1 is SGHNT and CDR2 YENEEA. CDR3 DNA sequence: TGTGCCAGCAGCTTAGATCTGGGCCTCTTC. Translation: CASSLDLGLF.

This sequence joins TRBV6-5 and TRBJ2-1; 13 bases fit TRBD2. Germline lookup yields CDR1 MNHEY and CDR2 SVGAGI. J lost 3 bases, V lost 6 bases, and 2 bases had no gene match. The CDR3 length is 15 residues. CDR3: CASSRTSGGYNEQFF. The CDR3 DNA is TGTGCCAGCAGCCGGACTAGCGGGGGCTACAATGAGCAGTTCTTC.

CDR3 region: CASSPRTVSTDTQYF. CDR3 in DNA: TGCGCCAGCAGCCCGAGGACAGTAAGCACAGATACGCAGTATTTT. The chain uses TRBV5-1 and TRBJ2-3; TRBD1 is a possible D gene (6 bases). This CDR3 is 15 amino acids long. V was cut by 4 bases and J by 0 bases, with 12 bases left in between. Germline V gives CDR1 SGHRS, CDR2 YFSETQ.

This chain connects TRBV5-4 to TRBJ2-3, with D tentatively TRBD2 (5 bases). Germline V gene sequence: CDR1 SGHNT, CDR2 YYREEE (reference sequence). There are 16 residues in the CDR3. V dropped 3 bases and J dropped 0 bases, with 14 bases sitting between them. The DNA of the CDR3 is TGTGCCAGCAGCTCCCCCCTAGCAGGTAGCACAGATACGCAGTATTTT. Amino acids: CASSSPLAGSTDTQYF.

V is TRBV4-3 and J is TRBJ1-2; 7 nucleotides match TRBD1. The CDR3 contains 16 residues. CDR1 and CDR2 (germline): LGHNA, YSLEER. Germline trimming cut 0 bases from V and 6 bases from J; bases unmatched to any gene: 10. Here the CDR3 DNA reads TGCGCCAGCAGCCAAGATGGTACAGGGGAGCGCAATGGCTACACCTTC. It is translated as CASSQDGTGERNGYTF.

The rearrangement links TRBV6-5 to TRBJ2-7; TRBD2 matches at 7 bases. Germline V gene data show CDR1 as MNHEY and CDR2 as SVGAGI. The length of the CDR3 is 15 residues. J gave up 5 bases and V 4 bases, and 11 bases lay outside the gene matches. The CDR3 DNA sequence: TGTGCCAGCAGTTCGTCGACTAGCCGAAGTAACGAGCAGTACTTC. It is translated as CASSSSTSRSNEQYF.

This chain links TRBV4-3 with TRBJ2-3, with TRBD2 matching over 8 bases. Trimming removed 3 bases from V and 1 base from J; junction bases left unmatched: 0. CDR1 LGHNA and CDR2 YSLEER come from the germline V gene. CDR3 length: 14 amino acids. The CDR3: CASSQRGGTDTQYF. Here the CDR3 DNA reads TGCGCCAGCAGCCAGCGGGGGGGCACAGATACGCAGTATTTT.

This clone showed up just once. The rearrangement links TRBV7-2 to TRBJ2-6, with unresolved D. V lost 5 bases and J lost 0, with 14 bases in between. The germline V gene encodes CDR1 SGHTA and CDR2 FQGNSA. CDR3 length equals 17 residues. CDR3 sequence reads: CASSPRSGSSGANVLTF. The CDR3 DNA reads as TGTGCCAGCAGCCCTAGATCCGGGTCCTCTGGGGCCAACGTCCTGACTTTC.

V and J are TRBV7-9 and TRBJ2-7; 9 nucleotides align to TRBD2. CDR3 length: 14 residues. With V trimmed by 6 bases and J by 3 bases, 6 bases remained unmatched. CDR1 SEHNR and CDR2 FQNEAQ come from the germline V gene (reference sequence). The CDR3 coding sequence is TGTGCCAGCAGGCCCCTAGCGGGAAGCTACGAGCAGTACTTC. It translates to CASRPLAGSYEQYF.

The CDR3 is CASSFDRDTEAFF. The DNA for the CDR3 is TGTGCCAGCAGTTTTGACAGGGACACTGAAGCTTTCTTT. V usage is TRBV28 and J usage is TRBJ1-1; 7 positions match TRBD1. The V gene end was trimmed by 3 bases and the J gene end by 3 bases; junction bases not matched to a gene: 1. The CDR3 covers 13 residues. CDR1 MDHEN and CDR2 SYDVKM come from the germline V gene. The whole variable domain, filled in from reference TRBV28 and TRBJ1-1, reads DVKVTQSSRYLVKRTGEKVFLECVQDMDHENMFWYRQDPGLGLRLIYFSYDVKMKEKGDIPEGYSVSREKKERFSLILESASTNQTSMYLCASSFDRDTEAFFGQGTRLTVV.

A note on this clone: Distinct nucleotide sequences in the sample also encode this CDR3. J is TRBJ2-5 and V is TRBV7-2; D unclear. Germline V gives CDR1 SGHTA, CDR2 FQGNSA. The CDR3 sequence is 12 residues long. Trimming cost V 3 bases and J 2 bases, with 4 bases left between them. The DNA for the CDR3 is TGTGCCAGCAGCTTGTATCAAGAGACCCAGTACTTC. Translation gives CASSLYQETQYF. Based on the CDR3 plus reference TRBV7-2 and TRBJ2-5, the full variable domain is GAGVSQSPSNKVTEKGKDVELRCDPISGHTALYWYRQSLGQGLEFLIYFQGNSAPDKSGLPSDRFSAERTGGSVSTLTIQRTQQEDSAVYLCASSLYQETQYFGPGTRLLVL.

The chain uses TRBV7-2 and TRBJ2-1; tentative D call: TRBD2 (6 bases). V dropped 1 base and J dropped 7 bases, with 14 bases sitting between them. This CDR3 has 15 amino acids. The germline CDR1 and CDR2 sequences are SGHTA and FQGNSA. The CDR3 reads CASSLVVRAGNEQFF. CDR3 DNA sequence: TGTGCCAGCAGCTTAGTGGTCAGGGCGGGAAATGAGCAGTTCTTC.

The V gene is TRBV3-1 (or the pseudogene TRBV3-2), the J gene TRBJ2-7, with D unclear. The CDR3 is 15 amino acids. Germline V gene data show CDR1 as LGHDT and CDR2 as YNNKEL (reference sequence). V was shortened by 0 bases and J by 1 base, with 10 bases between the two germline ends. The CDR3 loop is CASSQDPARSYEQYF. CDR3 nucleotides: TGTGCCAGCAGCCAAGATCCCGCCAGGTCCTACGAGCAGTACTTC.

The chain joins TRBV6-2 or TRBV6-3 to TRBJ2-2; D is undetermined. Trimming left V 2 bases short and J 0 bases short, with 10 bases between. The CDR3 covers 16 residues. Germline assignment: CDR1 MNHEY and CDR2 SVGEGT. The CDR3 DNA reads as TGTGCCAGCAGTTACGATCCCGGAGCGAACACCGGGGAGCTGTTTTTT. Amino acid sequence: CASSYDPGANTGELFF.

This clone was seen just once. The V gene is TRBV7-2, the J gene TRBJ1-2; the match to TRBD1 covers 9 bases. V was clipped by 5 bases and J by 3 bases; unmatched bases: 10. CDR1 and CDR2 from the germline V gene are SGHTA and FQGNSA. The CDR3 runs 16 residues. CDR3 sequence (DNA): TGTGCCAGCAGCAGGGACAGGGTGGGGGTGGACTATGGCTACACCTTC. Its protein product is CASSRDRVGVDYGYTF.

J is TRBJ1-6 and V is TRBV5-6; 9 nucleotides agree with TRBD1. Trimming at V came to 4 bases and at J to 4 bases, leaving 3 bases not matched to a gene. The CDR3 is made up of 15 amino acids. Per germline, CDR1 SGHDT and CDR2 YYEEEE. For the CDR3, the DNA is TGTGCCAGCAGCCCGGACAGGGGATATAATTCACCCCTCCACTTT. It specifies CASSPDRGYNSPLHF.

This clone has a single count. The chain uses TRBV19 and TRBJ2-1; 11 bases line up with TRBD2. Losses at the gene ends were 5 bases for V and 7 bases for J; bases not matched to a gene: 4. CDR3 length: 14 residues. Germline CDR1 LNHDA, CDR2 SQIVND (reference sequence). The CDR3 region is CASSGSSGRNEQFF. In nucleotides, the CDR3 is TGTGCCAGTAGTGGCTCTAGCGGGAGGAATGAGCAGTTCTTC.

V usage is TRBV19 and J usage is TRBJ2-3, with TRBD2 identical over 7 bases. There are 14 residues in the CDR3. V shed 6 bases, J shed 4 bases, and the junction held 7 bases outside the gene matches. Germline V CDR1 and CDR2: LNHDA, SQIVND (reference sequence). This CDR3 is CASSSVGGADTQYF. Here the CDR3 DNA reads TGTGCCAGTAGCTCGGTGGGGGGGGCAGATACGCAGTATTTT.

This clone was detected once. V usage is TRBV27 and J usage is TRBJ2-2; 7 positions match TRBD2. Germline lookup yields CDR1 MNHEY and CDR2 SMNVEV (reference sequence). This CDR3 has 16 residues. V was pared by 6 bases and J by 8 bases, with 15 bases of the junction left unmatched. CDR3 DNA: TGTGCCAGCAGCCACGGGGGAGGGCGTTTGGCGGGGGAGCTGTTTTTT. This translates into CASSHGGGRLAGELFF.

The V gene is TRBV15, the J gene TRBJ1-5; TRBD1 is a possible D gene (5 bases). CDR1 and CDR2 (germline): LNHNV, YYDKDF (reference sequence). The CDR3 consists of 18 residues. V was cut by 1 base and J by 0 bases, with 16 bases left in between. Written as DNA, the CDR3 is TGTGCCACCAGCAGAGGGGACTCGAAAATAAGTAGCAATCAGCCCCAGCATTTT. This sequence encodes CATSRGDSKISSNQPQHF.

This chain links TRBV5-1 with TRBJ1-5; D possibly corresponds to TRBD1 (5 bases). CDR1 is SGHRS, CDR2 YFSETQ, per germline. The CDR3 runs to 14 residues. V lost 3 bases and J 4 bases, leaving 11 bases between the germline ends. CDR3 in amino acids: CASSWGDRNQPQHF. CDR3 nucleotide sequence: TGCGCCAGCAGCTGGGGGGACCGGAATCAGCCCCAGCATTTT.